The 24 T cell receptor beta chains below all came from one sample that was sequenced in a study of blood T cell repertoires in COVID-19. Clones were read by immunoSEQ multiplex PCR, and TCRdb kept only the in-frame ones, dropping some. The data contain about 87,000 clones, around 81% of them singletons. The sample taken for sequencing was peripheral blood. The source is a woman between 65 and 79 years old with acute or convalescent COVID-19.

This chain links TRBV20-1 with TRBJ2-1, with 8 bases identical to TRBD2. The trim removed 4 bases at V and 16 bases at J, leaving 9 bases unmatched. The length of the CDR3 is 11 residues. The germline CDR1 and CDR2 sequences are DFQATT and SNEGSKA (reference sequence). Written as DNA, the CDR3 is TGCAGTGCTACGTCGGGGACTAGTACATTCTTC. Its translation is CSATSGTSTFF.

This sequence joins TRBV5-1 and TRBJ2-2; D is perhaps TRBD1 (6 bases). V was cut by 2 bases and J by 8 bases, with 13 bases left in between. Germline lookup yields CDR1 SGHRS and CDR2 YFSETQ. The CDR3 is 14 residues long. The chain's CDR3 is CASSFQGTDGELFF. CDR3 DNA sequence: TGCGCCAGCAGCTTCCAGGGGACGGATGGGGAGCTGTTTTTT.

The V and J genes are TRBV7-3 and TRBJ2-3; 7 nucleotides align to TRBD2. Germline-derived CDR1 and CDR2 are SGHTA and FQGTGA. This CDR3 has 14 amino acids. After removal of 6 bases from V and 2 bases from J, the junction contained 5 bases not matched to a gene. CDR3: CASSPAGSTDTQYF. The CDR3 bases are TGTGCCAGCAGTCCAGCGGGGTCCACAGATACGCAGTATTTT.

This clone has a handful of counts. The J gene is TRBJ2-5, the V gene TRBV3-1 (or the pseudogene TRBV3-2); 8 nucleotides agree with TRBD2. The germline V gene encodes CDR1 LGHDT and CDR2 YNNKEL (reference sequence). CDR3 size: 14 residues. The trim removed 4 bases at V and 2 bases at J, leaving 3 bases unmatched. This chain's CDR3 is CASSLLAEQETQYF. The CDR3 nucleotides read TGTGCCAGCAGCCTACTAGCGGAACAAGAGACCCAGTACTTC.

V gene TRBV2 combines with J gene TRBJ2-5; the D gene is possibly TRBD1 (5 bases). This CDR3 has 13 residues. V was trimmed by 3 bases and J by 5 bases, leaving 10 bases between them. From germline, CDR1 is SNHLY and CDR2 FYNNEI. The CDR3 spells CASSELPGETQYF. The CDR3 coding sequence is TGTGCCAGCAGTGAGCTCCCAGGGGAGACCCAGTACTTC.

The chain couples TRBV7-2 to TRBJ2-7, with 10 bases identical to TRBD1. Germline V gene lookup returns CDR1 SGHTA and CDR2 FQGNSA. CDR3 length equals 15 residues. V gave up 2 bases and J gave up 2 bases; unmatched junction bases: 3. The CDR3 bases are TGTGCCAGCAGCTTATCAGGGACAGGGGCCTACGAGCAGTACTTC. It translates to CASSLSGTGAYEQYF.

CDR3 sequence: CASSPTGYGYTF. The CDR3 coding sequence is TGTGCCAGCAGCCCGACAGGGTACGGCTACACCTTC. The chain has TRBV7-9 and TRBJ1-2; the match to TRBD1 covers 7 bases. The CDR3 extends over 12 amino acids. CDR1 and CDR2 from the germline V gene are SEHNR and FQNEAQ (reference sequence). V shed 5 bases, J shed 8 bases, and the junction held 5 bases outside the gene matches. The full variable domain, completed using reference TRBV7-9 and TRBJ1-2, is DTGVSQNPRHKITKRGQNVTFRCDPISEHNRLYWYRQTLGQGPEFLTYFQNEAQLEKSRLLSDRFSAERPKGSFSTLEIQRTEQGDSAMYLCASSPTGYGYTFGSGTRLTVV.

This chain links TRBV19 with TRBJ1-1, with 7 nucleotides matching TRBD1. Trimming cost V 7 bases and J 1 base; bases outside gene matches: 9. CDR3 size: 15 residues. In germline, CDR1 is LNHDA, CDR2 SQIVND (reference sequence). CDR3 nucleotides: TGTGCCAGTAACTCTCCCGGGACAGAGAACACTGAAGCTTTCTTT. The encoded protein is CASNSPGTENTEAFF.

J is TRBJ2-5 and V is TRBV18, with D hard to call. CDR3 size: 14 residues. Germline V gene sequence: CDR1 KGHSH, CDR2 LQKENI. The V gene lost 6 bases and the J gene lost 2 bases, with 13 bases spanning the gap. The CDR3 region is CASSLPSLQETQYF. The CDR3 DNA reads TGTGCCAGCTCCCTTCCAAGCCTTCAAGAGACCCAGTACTTC.

The chain recombines TRBV5-1 with TRBJ1-2; D is ambiguous. Germline CDR1 and CDR2: SGHRS and YFSETQ. The CDR3 length is 14 residues. Trimming cost V 6 bases and J 2 bases, with 14 bases left between them. The CDR3 loop is CASTPTGGNYGYTF. CDR3 DNA sequence: TGCGCCAGCACCCCGACCGGAGGGAACTATGGCTACACCTTC.

This chain uses TRBV5-1 with TRBJ1-1; tentatively, D is TRBD1 (5 bases). V was pared by 0 bases and J by 0 bases, with 15 bases between. The CDR3 has 17 amino acids. Germline assignment: CDR1 SGHRS and CDR2 YFSETQ. The CDR3 nucleotides are TGCGCCAGCAGCTTGGCCTCTGACAGCTCCATGAACACTGAAGCTTTCTTT. This gives the protein CASSLASDSSMNTEAFF.

The genes are TRBV27 and TRBJ2-5; D possibly corresponds to TRBD2 (6 bases). V lost 7 bases to trimming and J lost 3 bases, with 12 bases between them. The CDR3 is made up of 13 amino acids. Germline V CDR1 and CDR2: MNHEY, SMNVEV (reference sequence). The CDR3 region has the DNA TGTGCCAGCACAAGGAGGGGTGAAGAGACCCAGTACTTC. The encoded protein is CASTRRGEETQYF.

The chain couples TRBV5-1 to TRBJ1-1, with TRBD1 as a possible D gene (5 bases). The CDR3 extends over 15 amino acids. V lost 4 bases, J lost 3 bases, and 16 bases lay in between. From germline, CDR1 is SGHRS and CDR2 YFSETQ. The chain's CDR3 is CASSPQGVSDTEAFF. Written as DNA, the CDR3 is TGCGCCAGCAGCCCTCAGGGCGTTTCGGACACTGAAGCTTTCTTT.

This clone was counted only a few times. V is TRBV27 and J is TRBJ1-1, with 10 bases that match TRBD1. There are 16 residues in the CDR3. Germline trimming cut 1 base from V and 4 bases from J; bases unmatched to any gene: 6. Germline V gene data show CDR1 as MNHEY and CDR2 as SMNVEV (reference sequence). CDR3 nucleotide sequence: TGTGCCAGCAGTTTATGGGGACAGGGGCACGGCACTGAAGCTTTCTTT. It codes for CASSLWGQGHGTEAFF.

V is TRBV18 and J is TRBJ1-5; D perhaps matches TRBD1 (5 bases). Germline V gene sequence: CDR1 KGHSH, CDR2 LQKENI. The CDR3 length is 13 residues. Trimming removed 3 bases at V and 8 bases at J, with 11 bases between. The CDR3 spells CASSPLAGKPQHF. The CDR3 region has the DNA TGTGCCAGCTCACCTCTTGCAGGGAAGCCCCAGCATTTT. Together with reference TRBV18 and TRBJ1-5, the CDR3 gives the full variable domain: NAGVMQNPRHLVRRRGQEARLRCSPMKGHSHVYWYRQLPEEGLKFMVYLQKENIIDESGMPKERFSAEFPKEGPSILRIQQVVRGDSAAYFCASSPLAGKPQHFGDGTRLSIL.

V gene TRBV12-3 or TRBV12-4 combines with J gene TRBJ2-7; TRBD1 is a possible D gene (5 bases). CDR3 length: 12 residues. V was shortened by 6 bases and J by 3 bases, with 9 bases between the two germline ends. CDR3 nucleotide sequence: TGTGCCAGCAGCTACAGGAGCTACGAGCAGTACTTC. Protein product: CASSYRSYEQYF.

V is TRBV28 and J is TRBJ1-1, with D uncertain. CDR3 length equals 13 residues. The germline V and J ends were trimmed by 3 bases and 0 bases, with 5 bases remaining between them. Looked up from germline, CDR1 is MDHEN and CDR2 is SYDVKM. In DNA, the CDR3 is TGTGCCAGCAGTTTGGCGGTGAACACTGAAGCTTTCTTT. The encoded protein is CASSLAVNTEAFF.

This chain joins TRBV2 and TRBJ2-7; D possibly corresponds to TRBD1 (5 bases). CDR3 length: 13 residues. Germline values: CDR1 SNHLY, CDR2 FYNNEI. Trimming pared 2 bases from V and 5 bases from J, leaving 10 bases between. CDR3 DNA sequence: TGTGCCAGCAGTGAAAAATGGGGCGACGAGCAGTACTTC. Encoded protein: CASSEKWGDEQYF.

The V gene is TRBV3-1 (or the pseudogene TRBV3-2), the J gene TRBJ2-7; a possible D gene is TRBD1 (6 bases). Trimming shortened V by 6 bases and J by 0 bases, and 9 bases separated the two germline ends. Germline assignment: CDR1 LGHDT and CDR2 YNNKEL (reference sequence). The CDR3 runs to 13 residues. CDR3 loop: CASRDRYSYEQYF. DNA for the CDR3: TGTGCCAGCAGGGACAGATACTCCTACGAGCAGTACTTC.

The chain employs TRBV4-1 and TRBJ1-1; no clear D gene. This CDR3 contains 17 residues. The V and J ends lost 0 bases and 6 bases respectively, with 20 bases between them. Germline-derived CDR1 and CDR2 are MGHRA and YSYEKL. The CDR3 DNA follows: TGCGCCAGCAGCCAAGATTATAGAGGCGAAGCAAGCGCTGAAGCTTTCTTT. Translated: CASSQDYRGEASAEAFF.

The V gene is TRBV3-1 (or the pseudogene TRBV3-2), the J gene TRBJ2-5, with D maybe TRBD2 (6 bases). This CDR3 is 14 amino acids long. Germline V gene data show CDR1 as LGHDT and CDR2 as YNNKEL (reference sequence). V lost 10 bases, J lost 5 bases, and 20 bases lay in between. CDR3: CAIGGGPAQETQYF. CDR3 nucleotide sequence: TGTGCCATTGGGGGAGGACCCGCTCAGGAGACCCAGTACTTC.

The chain couples TRBV18 to TRBJ2-1; 7 positions agree with TRBD1. The CDR3 consists of 13 residues. J lost 7 bases, V lost 2 bases, and 2 bases had no gene match. Germline V gene lookup returns CDR1 KGHSH and CDR2 LQKENI. This CDR3 reads CASSPNRGNEQFF. CDR3 nucleotides: TGTGCCAGCTCACCAAACAGGGGAAATGAGCAGTTCTTC. The entire variable domain, with the rest obtained from reference TRBV18 and TRBJ2-1, is as follows: NAGVMQNPRHLVRRRGQEARLRCSPMKGHSHVYWYRQLPEEGLKFMVYLQKENIIDESGMPKERFSAEFPKEGPSILRIQQVVRGDSAAYFCASSPNRGNEQFFGPGTRLTVL.

This clone is a singleton in its sample. The rearrangement links TRBV3-1 (or the pseudogene TRBV3-2) to TRBJ1-2; 9 nucleotides line up with TRBD1. J gave up 10 bases and V 4 bases, and 10 bases lay outside the gene matches. The CDR3 totals 14 residues. Germline V gene sequence: CDR1 LGHDT, CDR2 YNNKEL (reference sequence). Here the CDR3 DNA reads TGTGCCAGCAGCCGTTCTTCCGGGACAGGGTCCTACACCTTC. This translates into CASSRSSGTGSYTF.

The chain uses TRBV6-5 and TRBJ1-5; the D gene is possibly TRBD1 (6 bases). V was cut by 5 bases and J by 4 bases, with 12 bases left in between. The CDR3 runs 14 residues. The germline CDR1 and CDR2 sequences are MNHEY and SVGAGI. CDR3 DNA sequence: TGTGCCAGCAGTCCCAGGGGAGGGAATCAGCCCCAGCATTTT. Its protein product is CASSPRGGNQPQHF.